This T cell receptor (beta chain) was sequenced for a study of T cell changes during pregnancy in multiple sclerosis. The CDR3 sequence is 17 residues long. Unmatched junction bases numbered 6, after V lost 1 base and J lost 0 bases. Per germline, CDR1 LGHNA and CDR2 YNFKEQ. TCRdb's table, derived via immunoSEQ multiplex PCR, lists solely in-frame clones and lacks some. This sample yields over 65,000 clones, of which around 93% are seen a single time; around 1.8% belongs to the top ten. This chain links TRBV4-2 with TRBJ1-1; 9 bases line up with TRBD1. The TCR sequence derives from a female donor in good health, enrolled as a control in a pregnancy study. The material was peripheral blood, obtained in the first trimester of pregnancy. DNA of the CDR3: TGTGCCAGCAGCCAAGTCGGGACAGGGACAATGAACACTGAAGCTTTCTTT. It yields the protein CASSQVGTGTMNTEAFF.